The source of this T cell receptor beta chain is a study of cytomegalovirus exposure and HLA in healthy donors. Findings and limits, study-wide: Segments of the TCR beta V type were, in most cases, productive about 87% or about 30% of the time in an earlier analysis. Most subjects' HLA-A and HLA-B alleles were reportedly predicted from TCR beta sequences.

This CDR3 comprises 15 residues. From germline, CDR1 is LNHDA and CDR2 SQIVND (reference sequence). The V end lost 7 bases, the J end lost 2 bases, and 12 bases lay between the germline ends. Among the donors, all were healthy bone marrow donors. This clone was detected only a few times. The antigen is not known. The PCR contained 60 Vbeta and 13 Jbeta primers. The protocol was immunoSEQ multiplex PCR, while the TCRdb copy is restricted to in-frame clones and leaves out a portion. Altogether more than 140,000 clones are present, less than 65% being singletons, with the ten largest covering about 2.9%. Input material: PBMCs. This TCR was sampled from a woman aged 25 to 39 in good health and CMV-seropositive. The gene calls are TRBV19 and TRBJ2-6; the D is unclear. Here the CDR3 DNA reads TGTGCCAGTACCCCGGCGGAGACTGGGGCCAACGTCCTGACTTTC. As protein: CASTPAETGANVLTF.